This TCR beta chain comes out of a study of blood T cells in healthy people across ages (dated by TCRdb to between 2015 and 2016). With regard to the full study: Template switching captured roughly one uniquely barcoded TCR beta cDNA molecule per two T cells in model experiments. The study measured age-related changes in TCR beta repertoire diversity using deep sequencing normalized with unique cDNA molecular identifiers. Donors were grouped into four age groups: young (average about 15 years), middle-aged (less than 40), aged (approximately 67) and long-lived (about 90). Donors of different ages were randomly distributed across sequencing lanes to avoid experimental bias. The study analyzed two additional independent replicas of 1 million unique cDNA reads from the same blood draw for two donors, one aged 18 to 29 and one aged 80 or older.

Study-wide conclusions, independent of this receptor: Donor CMV infection status was unknown, potentially confounding age-related changes in expanded clonotypes. Compared with the aged group, the long-lived group had more naive CD4+ T cells, fewer expanded clones and increased TCR diversity, a pattern suggesting age selection. The percentage of naive T cells measured by flow cytometry correlated strongly with observed TCR beta diversity. Observed TCR beta diversity per million T cells fell roughly linearly with age, and a significant reduction was already apparent by age around 36. Total diversity estimates from one million sequenced T cells were considered lower bounds and underestimates. Conclusive comparison of naive and antigen-experienced compartments was prevented by the profiling of bulk unsorted PBMCs.

CDR1 is given as SQVTM and CDR2 as ANQGSEA, both from the germline V gene. The CDR3 runs 18 amino acids, cysteine and phenylalanine included. The kept DNA is CDR3 alone, 54 bases in frame from the first base. Systemically healthy Caucasian individuals from Russia, roughly 40 in total and aged about 6 to 90 years, were included as donors. Approximately 10 milliliters of peripheral blood were collected from each donor into EDTA-treated Vacutainer tubes. Ficoll-Paque density-gradient centrifugation was used to isolate PBMCs, with at least 7 million per sample. Trizol reagent was used to extract total RNA from PBMCs, with at least 5.5 micrograms per sample. The percentages of naive CD45RAhigh/CD27high T cells were determined by flow cytometry on a PBMC aliquot from every donor. Receptor libraries were prepared by 5' RACE. For sequencing, an Illumina HiSeq 2500 was employed. The second PCR ran for about 6 to 12 cycles and used a J-beta primer mix along with a sample-barcoded 5' primer. Each TCR beta cDNA molecule received a unique molecular identifier from a template-switch 5' adaptor carrying 12 random nucleotides. Each sample yielded at least 3 million CDR3-containing paired-end reads. All of the RNA was converted into first-strand cDNA using the Mint cDNA synthesis kit, with a TRBC-specific oligonucleotide serving as the primer. After uracil-DNA glycosylase treatment, a first 18-cycle PCR used universal primers M1SS and BC2_uni_R on all cDNA. On the study's bioinformatics: Each sample was normalized by randomly selecting 1 million high-quality reads, each carrying a distinct molecular identifier. Reads with shared molecular identifiers were discarded instead of being binned into consensus sequences. MiTCR, set to a Q25 quality threshold and the strictest error-elimination algorithm, was used for CDR3 identification, clonotype clustering and error correction. A nonparametric unseen species model using Euler transformation provided a lower-bound estimate of total TCR beta diversity. TCRdb reanalyzed the raw reads on its own, using fastp at Q25 for trimming and MiXCR for clone calling, and kept in-frame beta chains. Under each unique CDR3 protein, matching rows form one entry showing the most common genes and DNA. TCRdb, rather than the study authors, made the V and J calls. The sample profile shows about 290,000 distinct CDR3 sequences; about 25% of them were found once. 29% of the sample belongs to the ten largest clones.

This clonotype was picked up many times. Its antigen is unknown. Base qualities are not at hand, and no much larger clone is one base apart. The sequenced sample was blood. The receptor chain draws on TRBV29-1 and TRBJ2-5, with 11 junctional bases fitting TRBD1. The end of the DNA aligns better with TRBJ2-1, so the J call may be wrong. This TCR was recovered from a woman in her seventies in good health. The CDR3 region: CSVGRDRGAGAGYNEQFF. The DNA is TGCAGCGTTGGCCGGGACAGGGGGGCGGGAGCGGGGTACAATGAGCAGTTCTTC.